This entry lists 31 T cell receptor beta chains sequenced from one sample in a study of blood T cell repertoires in COVID-19. Assay used: immunoSEQ multiplex PCR; TCRdb lists only in-frame clones, some missing. The sample yields about 63,000 clones, around 88% seen once. Sequencing used peripheral blood. These receptor sequences come from a woman of 80 years or more with acute or convalescent COVID-19.

The chain couples TRBV5-1 to TRBJ2-3; 9 bases map to TRBD2. With 3 bases clipped from V and 4 bases from J, the junction kept 12 bases outside the gene matches. Germline values: CDR1 SGHRS, CDR2 YFSETQ. This CDR3 is built from 17 residues. This CDR3 reads CASSYDLGAGGSDTQYF. The CDR3 DNA follows: TGCGCCAGCAGCTACGACCTAGGAGCGGGAGGCTCAGATACGCAGTATTTT.

The chain links TRBV7-3 to TRBJ2-1; no firm D call. This CDR3 contains 13 residues. Germline CDR1 reads SGHTA; CDR2 reads FQGTGA. The V end lost 0 bases, the J end lost 6 bases, and 6 bases lay between the germline ends. As DNA, the CDR3 is TGTGCCAGCAGCTTAACGAGAGGCAATGAGCAGTTCTTC. Residues: CASSLTRGNEQFF. The entire variable domain, with the rest obtained from reference TRBV7-3 and TRBJ2-1, is as follows: GAGVSQTPSNKVTEKGKYVELRCDPISGHTALYWYRQSLGQGPEFLIYFQGTGAADDSGLPNDRFFAVRPEGSVSTLKIQRTERGDSAVYLCASSLTRGNEQFFGPGTRLTVL.

This chain uses TRBV12-2 with TRBJ1-6; the D call in the table, TRBD1, was not verified against the DNA. TRBV12-2 is given as a pseudogene. The CDR3 contains 19 residues. The chain's CDR3 is CASRTIPRDRGWSDSPLHF. CDR3 DNA: TGTGCAAGTCGCACAATCCCGCGGGACAGGGGGTGGTCAGATTCACCCCTCCACTTT.

CDR3 in amino acids: CASSSNWGATNEKLFF. The CDR3 region has the DNA TGTGCCAGCAGTTCCAACTGGGGGGCAACTAATGAAAAACTGTTTTTT. V is TRBV27 and J is TRBJ1-4; maybe TRBD1 (5 bases). The CDR3 totals 16 residues. Germline lookup yields CDR1 MNHEY and CDR2 SMNVEV (reference sequence). V was shortened by 4 bases and J by 0 bases, with 12 bases between the two germline ends.

This chain links TRBV11-2 with TRBJ1-6, with 11 bases that match TRBD1. Germline values: CDR1 SGHAT, CDR2 FQNNGV. The CDR3 runs 14 residues. V was clipped by 4 bases and J by 9 bases; unmatched bases: 2. The chain's CDR3 is CASSWTGGSSPLHF. In DNA form, the CDR3 reads TGTGCCAGCAGCTGGACAGGGGGCAGTTCACCCCTCCACTTT.

The chain links TRBV6-5 to TRBJ2-7, with 8 bases fitting TRBD1. The CDR3 has 15 amino acids. The junction had 8 bases not matched to a gene; V was cut back by 6 bases and J by 1 base. Germline V gene data show CDR1 as MNHEY and CDR2 as SVGAGI. The CDR3 sequence: CASRRDQGASYEQYF. Here the CDR3 DNA reads TGTGCCAGCAGACGGGACCAGGGGGCATCCTACGAGCAGTACTTC.

The rearrangement links TRBV5-1 to TRBJ1-1, with TRBD1 matching over 9 bases. Germline trimming cut 4 bases from V and 7 bases from J; bases unmatched to any gene: 8. Germline CDR1 reads SGHRS; CDR2 reads YFSETQ. This CDR3 has 14 residues. CDR3 nucleotides: TGCGCCAGCAGCGGAACAGGGGGCGCTAATGAAGCTTTCTTT. This codes for CASSGTGGANEAFF.

The chain combines TRBV11-2 with TRBJ2-4, with D possibly TRBD1 on 6 matching bases. Germline V gene lookup returns CDR1 SGHAT and CDR2 FQNNGV. The length of the CDR3 is 18 residues. V lost 1 base to trimming and J lost 4 bases, with 20 bases between them. This CDR3 reads CASSLGSETGRGKNIQYF. In nucleotides, the CDR3 is TGTGCCAGCAGCTTAGGTTCGGAGACAGGTCGTGGGAAAAACATTCAGTACTTC.

This clone was seen many times. The V and J genes are TRBV6-5 and TRBJ2-6; D is possibly TRBD1 (6 bases). CDR1 is MNHEY and CDR2 is SVGAGI in the germline V gene. The CDR3 has 15 amino acids. Trimming shortened V by 6 bases and J by 1 base, and 10 bases separated the two germline ends. Here the CDR3 DNA reads TGTGCCAGCAGACCCGGACAGTCTGGGGCCAACGTCCTGACTTTC. It codes for CASRPGQSGANVLTF.

This chain uses TRBV5-1 with TRBJ2-5; D uncertain. The V and J ends lost 3 bases and 4 bases respectively, with 7 bases between them. Germline V gene sequence: CDR1 SGHRS, CDR2 YFSETQ. The length of the CDR3 is 12 residues. The CDR3 is CASSSRVETQYF. The CDR3 bases are TGCGCCAGCAGCTCCCGGGTAGAGACCCAGTACTTC.

The chain employs TRBV19 and TRBJ2-5; the match to TRBD2 covers 12 bases. The V gene's germline CDR1 is LNHDA and CDR2 SQIVND (reference sequence). J gave up 2 bases and V 5 bases, and 9 bases lay outside the gene matches. The CDR3 sequence is 17 residues long. CDR3 nucleotides: TGTGCCAGTAGTTCTAGGACTAGCGGGGACCTTCAAGAGACCCAGTACTTC. Protein sequence: CASSSRTSGDLQETQYF.

V gene TRBV5-6 combines with J gene TRBJ2-2; possible D gene TRBD2, 6 bases. The CDR3 runs 15 residues. The germline V gene encodes CDR1 SGHDT and CDR2 YYEEEE. Trimming cost V 2 bases and J 5 bases, with 13 bases left between them. The CDR3 is CASSLPGAGTGELFF. In DNA, the CDR3 is TGTGCCAGCAGCTTACCCGGGGCGGGAACCGGGGAGCTGTTTTTT.

This clone was picked up one time. This sequence joins TRBV9 and TRBJ2-2, with D unclear. The germline gives CDR1 SGDLS, CDR2 YYNGEE. CDR3 length: 13 amino acids. Trimming took off 2 bases at V and 1 base at J, with 3 bases between the two ends. The CDR3 loop reads CASSVQNTGELFF. CDR3 nucleotide sequence: TGTGCCAGCAGCGTCCAGAACACCGGGGAGCTGTTTTTT.

The genes are TRBV28 and TRBJ1-4; D remains ambiguous. CDR3 length: 14 residues. Trimming shortened V by 1 base and J by 8 bases, and 11 bases separated the two germline ends. Germline CDR1 MDHEN, CDR2 SYDVKM. CDR3 residues: CASSLSYSLEKLFF. CDR3 nucleotide sequence: TGTGCCAGCAGTTTATCCTACTCGTTGGAAAAACTGTTTTTT.

The chain couples TRBV27 to TRBJ1-5; TRBD1 is a possible D gene (5 bases). CDR1 is MNHEY and CDR2 is SMNVEV in the germline V gene (reference sequence). CDR3 length: 14 residues. Trimming removed 8 bases from V and 10 bases from J, with 21 bases in between. The DNA of the CDR3 is TGTGCCAGCCGCTGGGGGGGTCCGGGAGGACCCCAGCATTTT. This sequence encodes CASRWGGPGGPQHF.

In this sample, this clone turned up once. The rearrangement uses TRBV6-5 and TRBJ1-6; D possibly corresponds to TRBD1 (6 bases). Looked up from germline, CDR1 is MNHEY and CDR2 is SVGAGI. Trimming cost V 5 bases and J 5 bases, with 13 bases left between them. The CDR3 loop spans 15 amino acids. CDR3 bases: TGTGCCAGCAGTATTTACCGACAGGATAATTCACCCCTCCACTTT. This gives the protein CASSIYRQDNSPLHF.

The rearrangement uses TRBV3-1 (or the pseudogene TRBV3-2) and TRBJ2-3, with 14 bases aligning to TRBD2. Trimming cost V 8 bases and J 8 bases; bases outside gene matches: 9. This CDR3 region has 15 residues. Germline V gene lookup returns CDR1 LGHDT and CDR2 YNNKEL (reference sequence). The CDR3 is CASGTGTSGSITQYF. The CDR3 DNA sequence: TGTGCCAGCGGGACCGGGACTAGCGGGAGTATTACGCAGTATTTT.

This clone was detected once. The J gene is TRBJ2-3, the V gene TRBV5-1; 12 nucleotides agree with TRBD2. The CDR3 is made up of 15 amino acids. Germline V lookup: CDR1 SGHRS, CDR2 YFSETQ. Trimming cost V 3 bases and J 3 bases; bases outside gene matches: 2. CDR3 sequence (DNA): TGCGCCAGCAGCTCCCTAGCGGGAGGGACAGATACGCAGTATTTT. Translated: CASSSLAGGTDTQYF.

V and J are TRBV7-2 and TRBJ2-3, with D possibly being TRBD2 (6 bases). Germline values: CDR1 SGHTA, CDR2 FQGNSA. V lost 5 bases to trimming and J lost 5 bases, with 20 bases between them. CDR3 length equals 16 residues. The CDR3: CASSTLRDSRRDTQYF. DNA for the CDR3: TGTGCCAGCAGCACGCTCCGGGACTCCCGACGAGATACGCAGTATTTT.

The sample holds one count of this clone. The rearrangement links TRBV10-2 to TRBJ2-7; the match to TRBD2 covers 8 bases. Germline CDR1 reads WSHSY; CDR2 reads SAAADI. V was pared by 2 bases and J by 0 bases, with 9 bases of the junction left unmatched. This CDR3 spans 17 amino acids. The CDR3 DNA sequence: TGCGCCAGCAGTGAGGGACTAGCCCAGGGGAGCTCCTACGAGCAGTACTTC. This encodes CASSEGLAQGSSYEQYF.

The chain uses TRBV28 and TRBJ1-1; D is unclear. The germline V gene encodes CDR1 MDHEN and CDR2 SYDVKM. This CDR3 comprises 13 residues. Between the trimmed V and J ends, which lost 3 bases and 3 bases, there was a span of 8 bases. The DNA for the CDR3 is TGTGCCAGCAGTTTGATTCAGGACACTGAAGCTTTCTTT. Residues: CASSLIQDTEAFF.

V gene TRBV6-5 combines with J gene TRBJ1-1; D unclear. CDR3 length: 12 residues. The germline V gene encodes CDR1 MNHEY and CDR2 SVGAGI. V dropped 2 bases and J dropped 6 bases, with 7 bases sitting between them. The DNA of the CDR3 is TGTGCCAGCAGTTACCCAGGCTCTGAAGCTTTCTTT. It is translated as CASSYPGSEAFF.

This clone was recorded only once. The rearrangement joins TRBV5-1 to TRBJ2-3; tentatively, D is TRBD1 (6 bases). Trimming removed 4 bases from V and 3 bases from J, with 12 bases in between. This CDR3 region has 14 residues. Germline CDR1 reads SGHRS; CDR2 reads YFSETQ. CDR3 residues: CASSPGQQTDTQYF. DNA for the CDR3: TGCGCCAGCAGCCCCGGACAGCAGACAGATACGCAGTATTTT.

The V call is TRBV6-4, the J call TRBJ2-2; 9 nucleotides line up with TRBD2. The CDR3 consists of 14 residues. V dropped 11 bases and J dropped 3; count of bases not matched to a gene: 7. CDR1 and CDR2 (germline): MRHNA, SNTAGT. This chain's CDR3 is CASKREEHTGELFF. The CDR3 nucleotides read TGTGCCTCCAAGCGGGAGGAACACACCGGGGAGCTGTTTTTT.

The chain employs TRBV29-1 and TRBJ2-2, with D maybe TRBD2 (6 bases). Trimming stripped 7 bases from V and 3 bases from J, with 24 bases between. The CDR3 consists of 17 residues. Germline CDR1 SQVTM, CDR2 ANQGSEA. CDR3 protein: CSGDRPRRDRHTGELFF. CDR3 nucleotides: TGCAGCGGGGATAGGCCTAGGCGGGATCGGCACACCGGGGAGCTGTTTTTT.

The V gene is TRBV7-9, the J gene TRBJ2-4; 13 bases map to TRBD2. The length of the CDR3 is 16 residues. V gave up 5 bases and J gave up 6 bases; unmatched junction bases: 7. Germline lookup yields CDR1 SEHNR and CDR2 FQNEAQ (reference sequence). CDR3 nucleotide sequence: TGTGCCAGCAGCCCAAGGACTAGCGGGAGTGGAAACATTCAGTACTTC. Translation gives CASSPRTSGSGNIQYF.

This clone was observed a handful of times. The V call is TRBV28, the J call TRBJ2-7; TRBD2 is a possible D gene (6 bases). V gave up 8 bases and J gave up 0 bases, with 11 bases separating them. This CDR3 spans 13 amino acids. CDR1 and CDR2 from the germline V gene are MDHEN and SYDVKM. The CDR3 bases are TGTGCCAGCCTAGCGTTGAACTCCTACGAGCAGTACTTC. Translation: CASLALNSYEQYF. Looking up the rest from reference TRBV28 and TRBJ2-7 gives the full variable domain: DVKVTQSSRYLVKRTGEKVFLECVQDMDHENMFWYRQDPGLGLRLIYFSYDVKMKEKGDIPEGYSVSREKKERFSLILESASTNQTSMYLCASLALNSYEQYFGPGTRLTVT.

V gene TRBV19 combines with J gene TRBJ2-1; 12 bases align to TRBD2. V was clipped by 4 bases and J by 6 bases; unmatched bases: 7. There are 16 residues in the CDR3. Per germline, CDR1 LNHDA and CDR2 SQIVND (reference sequence). CDR3 bases: TGTGCCAGTAGTAGGCGGCAGACTAGCGGGAGCAATGAGCAGTTCTTC. Translated, it gives CASSRRQTSGSNEQFF.

The rearrangement joins TRBV7-2 to TRBJ1-2; 9 positions agree with TRBD1. The length of the CDR3 is 15 residues. Germline-derived CDR1 and CDR2 are SGHTA and FQGNSA. Trimming at V came to 5 bases and at J to 8 bases, leaving 12 bases not matched to a gene. Here the CDR3 DNA reads TGTGCCAGCAGCCTGCCCCAGGACAGGGGAGGAGGCTACACCTTC. Translating gives CASSLPQDRGGGYTF.

This clone appeared a single time. This chain links TRBV7-9 with TRBJ2-3; 15 bases fit TRBD2. Trimming took 5 bases from V and 4 from J; bases not matched to a gene: 7. The CDR3 contains 17 residues. Germline V lookup: CDR1 SEHNR, CDR2 FQNEAQ (reference sequence). The CDR3 DNA sequence: TGTGCCAGCAGCCCCAGGACTAGCGGGAGGGGGGCAGATACGCAGTATTTT. Translating it yields CASSPRTSGRGADTQYF.

The chain has TRBV2 and TRBJ2-7; the match to TRBD1 covers 8 bases. Unmatched junction bases numbered 7, after V lost 6 bases and J lost 0 bases. The germline V gene has CDR1 SNHLY and CDR2 FYNNEI. The CDR3 sequence is 15 residues long. This chain's CDR3 is CASRAGQVSSYEQYF. In DNA form, the CDR3 reads TGTGCCAGCAGGGCGGGACAGGTAAGCTCCTACGAGCAGTACTTC.